The clone carrying this TCR beta chain has a handful of counts. Its antigen is still unknown. Since all of the isolated RNA was reverse transcribed, expressed TCRB transcripts were what got sequenced. TCRdb's copy holds only in-frame clones and misses some; the assay was immunoSEQ multiplex PCR. The data contain 640,000 or so clones, 11% to 15% of them singletons. These data originate in a study of beta chain features in type 1 diabetes. Trimming removed 2 bases at V and 5 bases at J, with 3 bases between. CDR1 KGHSH and CDR2 LQKENI come from the germline V gene. CDR3 length: 11 amino acids. General study points: There was a possibility that cDNA sequencing over-represented cells with high TCR expression. Significant though moderate, a shortening of TCRB CDR3s appeared in all four CD4+ subsets of Type 1 diabetes patients.

This clonotype was sampled from a man in his late teens or twenties with type 1 diabetes. The V and J genes are TRBV18 and TRBJ2-5; D is unresolved. The sample taken for sequencing was naive CD4+ T cells from blood. CDR3 nucleotide sequence: TGTGCCAGCTCACCATGGGAGACCCAGTACTTC. As protein: CASSPWETQYF. Full variable domain (missing parts from reference TRBV18 and TRBJ2-5): NAGVMQNPRHLVRRRGQEARLRCSPMKGHSHVYWYRQLPEEGLKFMVYLQKENIIDESGMPKERFSAEFPKEGPSILRIQQVVRGDSAAYFCASSPWETQYFGPGTRLLVL.